Shown below are 16 T cell receptor beta chains from a single sample sequenced in a study of post-analysis software for immune sequencing data (dated by TCRdb to 2013 to 2016). These receptors lack a known antigen. The library relied on PCR. TCRdb lists the instrument as Illumina HiSeq 2500. To reduce PCR and sequencing biases, unique molecular identifiers were incorporated into the TCR beta cDNA libraries. Using fastp trimming at Q25 and MiXCR clonotype assembly, TCRdb reanalyzed the public sequencing data and kept in-frame beta chains. One record per CDR3 amino acid sequence lists the most common genes and DNA. This sample is represented by almost 700,000 distinct CDR3 sequences; over 45% of them were singletons. The ten largest clones represent about 10% of the sample. The paper as a whole reports these results and caveats: Significantly higher frequencies in patients than in controls were found for several TRBV segments, including TRBV5-6, TRBV5-1 and TRBV20-1.

Sequencing input: blood. The receptor set was obtained from a girl aged 2 to 9 with multiple sclerosis.

This clonotype has a single count. V usage is TRBV29-1 and J usage is TRBJ1-2, with D possibly matching TRBD1 (5 bases). The length of the CDR3 is 13 residues. CDR1 is SQVTM and CDR2 is ANQGSEA in the germline V gene. V gave up 5 bases and J gave up 3 bases, with 13 bases separating them. The CDR3 DNA reads TGCAGCGTTACAGGTGCCCAGGACTATGGCTACACCTTC. This translates into CSVTGAQDYGYTF.

This clonotype was found a few times. The V call is TRBV4-2, the J call TRBJ2-3; a weak D match, TRBD2 (6 bases). Germline CDR1 and CDR2: LGHNA and YNFKEQ. The CDR3 consists of 17 residues. Deletions cut 0 bases from V and 6 bases from J, with 19 bases between. This CDR3 reads CASSQETLAGKGDTQYF. The CDR3 DNA is TGTGCCAGCAGCCAAGAGACTCTCGCGGGGAAGGGGGATACGCAGTATTTT.

The J gene is TRBJ2-3, the V gene TRBV7-9; 10 nucleotides line up with TRBD2. This CDR3 comprises 16 residues. The V segment lost 5 bases and the J segment 1 base; nucleotides outside the gene matches: 6. Germline CDR1 reads SEHNR; CDR2 reads FQNEAQ (reference sequence). The CDR3 sequence is CASSARGTSGTDTQYF. The CDR3 DNA reads TGTGCCAGCAGCGCCCGGGGGACTAGCGGCACAGATACGCAGTATTTT.

The chain combines TRBV29-1 with TRBJ2-1; D may be TRBD1 or TRBD2 (6 bases each). Germline lookup yields CDR1 SQVTM and CDR2 ANQGSEA. The V and J ends lost 6 bases and 7 bases respectively, with 13 bases between them. The CDR3 loop spans 12 amino acids. The CDR3 loop reads CSVGTGANEQFF. Written as DNA, the CDR3 is TGCAGCGTCGGCACGGGGGCTAATGAGCAGTTCTTC.

As DNA, the CDR3 is TGCAGCGTGGCGGGAGGGTCTAAGGGCAGCTCCTACAATGAGCAGTTCTTC. It yields the protein CSVAGGSKGSSYNEQFF. J is TRBJ2-1 and V is TRBV29-1; 9 positions agree with TRBD2. Per germline, CDR1 SQVTM and CDR2 ANQGSEA. This CDR3 region has 17 residues. Trimming took 6 bases from V and 0 from J; bases not matched to a gene: 12.

The CDR3 loop reads CASSFYLYNEQFF. DNA for the CDR3: TGTGCCAGCAGCTTCTATTTATACAATGAGCAGTTCTTC. This chain joins TRBV7-2 and TRBJ2-1; D remains ambiguous. Per the germline V gene, CDR1 is SGHTA and CDR2 is FQGNSA. The germline V and J ends were trimmed by 3 bases and 4 bases, with 7 bases remaining between them. This CDR3 comprises 13 residues.

This clonotype was counted between two and nine times. Here the CDR3 reads CASSQDSGGSSSYEQYF. CDR3 coding DNA: TGCGCCAGCAGCCAAGATAGTGGCGGATCAAGCTCCTACGAGCAGTACTTC. The gene calls are TRBV4-1 and TRBJ2-7; no firm D call. The germline V and J ends were trimmed by 0 bases and 0 bases, with 15 bases remaining between them. Germline V lookup: CDR1 MGHRA, CDR2 YSYEKL. The CDR3 loop spans 17 amino acids.

CDR3 loop: CASSVSAGSNEQFF. DNA for the CDR3: TGTGCCAGCAGCGTCTCGGCAGGTTCCAATGAGCAGTTCTTC. The chain is built from TRBV9 and TRBJ2-1, with no clear D. CDR1 SGDLS and CDR2 YYNGEE come from the germline V gene. The CDR3 has 14 residues. V lost 2 bases and J 6 bases, leaving 12 bases between the germline ends.

This clonotype was picked up a small number of times. The chain uses TRBV20-1 and TRBJ2-1, with 9 bases that match TRBD1. The CDR3 length is 14 residues. Trimming cost V 2 bases and J 7 bases; bases outside gene matches: 6. The V gene's germline CDR1 is DFQATT and CDR2 SNEGSKA (reference sequence). In DNA, the CDR3 is TGCAGTGCTAGATCTGGGACAGGGCAAAATGAGCAGTTCTTC. It encodes CSARSGTGQNEQFF.

This clonotype came up a few times. V and J are TRBV20-1 and TRBJ2-7, with 7 bases matching TRBD1. Judging by the DNA end, TRBJ2-4 fits better; the J call may be wrong. This CDR3 is built from 14 residues. From germline, CDR1 is DFQATT and CDR2 SNEGSKA (reference sequence). For the CDR3, the DNA is TGCAGTGCGACCACAGGGGCGGCCGAAAACATTCAGTACTTC. It codes for CSATTGAAENIQYF.

The V and J genes are TRBV12-3 or TRBV12-4 and TRBJ2-3; TRBD1 might be the D (6 bases). V lost 4 bases, J lost 4 bases, and 15 bases lay in between. The CDR3 consists of 15 residues. CDR3 in amino acids: CASSSQDSIADTQYF. CDR3 nucleotide sequence: TGTGCCAGCAGTTCCCAGGACAGTATCGCAGATACGCAGTATTTT.

This clonotype was seen only a few times. This chain connects TRBV5-5 to TRBJ2-7, with 9 bases identical to TRBD1. This CDR3 is built from 13 residues. Per germline, CDR1 SGHKS and CDR2 YYEKEE (reference sequence). With 4 bases clipped from V and 6 bases from J, the junction kept 5 bases outside the gene matches. This CDR3 is CASSGTGFSEQYF. The CDR3 nucleotides are TGTGCCAGCAGCGGGACAGGGTTTAGCGAGCAGTACTTC. The whole variable domain, filled in from reference TRBV5-5 and TRBJ2-7, reads DAGVTQSPTHLIKTRGQQVTLRCSPISGHKSVSWYQQVLGQGPQFIFQYYEKEERGRGNFPDRFSARQFPNYSSELNVNALLLGDSALYLCASSGTGFSEQYFGPGTRLTVT.

This chain joins TRBV6-2 or TRBV6-3 and TRBJ2-3, with 8 nucleotides matching TRBD2. CDR3 length: 17 residues. The V and J ends lost 5 bases and 1 base, in that order; junction bases with no gene match: 11. CDR1 is MNHEY and CDR2 is SVGEGT in the germline V gene. Here the CDR3 DNA reads TGTGCCAGCAGTCCATCTGAGACTAGCGTGGGCACAGATACGCAGTATTTT. Translated, it gives CASSPSETSVGTDTQYF.

This clonotype was detected a few times. In DNA form, the CDR3 reads TGTGCCAGCAGCCCAGACAGGGGGGGACAAGAGACCCAGTACTTC. Its translation: CASSPDRGGQETQYF. V and J are TRBV7-2 and TRBJ2-5; TRBD1 matches 9 bases. From germline, CDR1 is SGHTA and CDR2 FQGNSA. Trimming at V came to 5 bases and at J to 2 bases, leaving 6 bases not matched to a gene. The CDR3 has 15 residues.

The rearrangement links TRBV20-1 to TRBJ2-7; D remains unclear. The CDR3 runs to 14 residues. The germline CDR1 and CDR2 sequences are DFQATT and SNEGSKA (reference sequence). Between the trimmed V and J ends, which lost 2 bases and 0 bases, there was a span of 11 bases. As DNA, the CDR3 is TGCAGTGCTAGAAAGGACCGAGGCTCCTACGAGCAGTACTTC. Encoded protein: CSARKDRGSYEQYF.

The count of this clonotype is one. V usage is TRBV7-9 and J usage is TRBJ2-5; possible D gene TRBD2, 5 bases. This CDR3 comprises 14 residues. With 5 bases removed from V and 2 bases from J, the gap between germline ends came to 12 bases. Germline V gene sequence: CDR1 SEHNR, CDR2 FQNEAQ (reference sequence). Here the CDR3 DNA reads TGTGCCAGCAGCCTGAGCGGCAGGCAAGAGACCCAGTACTTC. Translating it yields CASSLSGRQETQYF.